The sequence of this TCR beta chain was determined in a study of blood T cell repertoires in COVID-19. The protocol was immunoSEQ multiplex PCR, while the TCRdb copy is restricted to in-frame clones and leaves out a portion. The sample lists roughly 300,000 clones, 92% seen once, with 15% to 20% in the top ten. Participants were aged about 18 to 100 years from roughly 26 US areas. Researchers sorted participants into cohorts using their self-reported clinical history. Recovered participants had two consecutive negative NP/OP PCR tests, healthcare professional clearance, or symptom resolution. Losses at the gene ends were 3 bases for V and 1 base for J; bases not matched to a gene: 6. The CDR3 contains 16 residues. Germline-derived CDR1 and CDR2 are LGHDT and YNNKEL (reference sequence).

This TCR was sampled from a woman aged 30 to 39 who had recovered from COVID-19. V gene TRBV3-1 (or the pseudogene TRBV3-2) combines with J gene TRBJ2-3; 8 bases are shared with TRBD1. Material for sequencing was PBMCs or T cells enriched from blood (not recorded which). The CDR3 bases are TGTGCCAGCAGCCATGATGCGACAGGGGGCACAGATACGCAGTATTTT. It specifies CASSHDATGGTDTQYF.